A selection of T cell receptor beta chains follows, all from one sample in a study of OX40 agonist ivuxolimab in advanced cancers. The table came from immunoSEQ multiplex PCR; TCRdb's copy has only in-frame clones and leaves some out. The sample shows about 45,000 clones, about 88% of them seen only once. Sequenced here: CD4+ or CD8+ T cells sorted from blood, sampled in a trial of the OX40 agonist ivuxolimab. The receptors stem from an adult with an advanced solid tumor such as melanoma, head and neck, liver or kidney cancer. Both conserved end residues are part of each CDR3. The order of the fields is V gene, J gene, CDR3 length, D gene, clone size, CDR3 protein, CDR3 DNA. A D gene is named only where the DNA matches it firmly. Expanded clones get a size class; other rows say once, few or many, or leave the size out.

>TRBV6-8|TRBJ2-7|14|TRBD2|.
CASRTHSGRALQYF
TGTGCCAGCAGAACCCACAGCGGGAGGGCCTTGCAGTACTTC
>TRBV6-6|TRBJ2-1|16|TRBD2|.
CASRRAGGEFYNEQFF
TGTGCCAGCAGACGAGCGGGAGGCGAATTTTACAATGAGCAGTTCTTC
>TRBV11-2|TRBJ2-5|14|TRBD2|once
CASSSIAGGETQYF
TGTGCCAGCAGCTCCATAGCGGGTGGAGAGACCCAGTACTTC
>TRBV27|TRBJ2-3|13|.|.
CAAGWSREGTQYF
TGTGCCGCAGGGTGGAGTAGGGAAGGTACGCAGTATTTT
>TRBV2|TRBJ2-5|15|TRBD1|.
CASSEAVGGTETQYF
TGTGCCAGCAGTGAAGCGGTAGGGGGCACTGAGACCCAGTACTTC
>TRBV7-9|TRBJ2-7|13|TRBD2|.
CASVGGRGSEQYF
TGTGCCAGCGTCGGGGGGAGAGGGTCCGAGCAGTACTTC
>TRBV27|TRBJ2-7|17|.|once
CASSPYLGEGSFYEQYF
TGTGCCAGCAGTCCATATCTAGGTGAGGGGTCTTTCTACGAGCAGTACTTC
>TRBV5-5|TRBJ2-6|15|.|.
CASSLVFSGANVLTF
TGTGCCAGCAGCTTGGTGTTCTCTGGGGCCAACGTCCTGACTTTC
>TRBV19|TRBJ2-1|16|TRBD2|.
CASSNSGGSSYNEQFF
TGTGCCAGTAGTAACTCGGGGGGGAGCTCCTACAATGAGCAGTTCTTC
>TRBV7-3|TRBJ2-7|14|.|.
CASSLVSQGGEQYF
TGTGCCAGCAGCTTAGTTTCCCAGGGTGGCGAGCAGTACTTC
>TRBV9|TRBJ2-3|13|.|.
CASRDALTDTQYF
TGTGCCAGCAGAGACGCCCTCACAGATACGCAGTATTTT
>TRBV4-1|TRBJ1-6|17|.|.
CASSQGEPGRSNSPLHF
TGCGCCAGCAGCCAAGGGGAACCAGGACGGAGTAATTCACCCCTCCACTTT
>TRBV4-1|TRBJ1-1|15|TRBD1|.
CASSHPGTANTEAFF
TGCGCCAGCAGCCATCCCGGGACAGCCAACACTGAAGCTTTCTTT
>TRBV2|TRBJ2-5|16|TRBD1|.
CASSEQGAIGMETQYF
TGTGCCAGCAGTGAACAGGGGGCGATCGGAATGGAGACCCAGTACTTC
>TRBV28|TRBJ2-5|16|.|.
CASSLWGIGGIQTQYF
TGTGCCAGCAGTTTATGGGGCATAGGGGGAATTCAGACCCAGTACTTC
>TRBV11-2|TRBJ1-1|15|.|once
CASSLLTGSNTEAFF
TGTGCCAGCAGCTTATTAACAGGTTCGAACACTGAAGCTTTCTTT
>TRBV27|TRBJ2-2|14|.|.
CASEVGPNTGELFF
TGTGCCAGCGAGGTAGGCCCGAACACCGGGGAGCTGTTTTTT
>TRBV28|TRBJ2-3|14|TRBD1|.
CATHRQGAPDTQYF
TGTGCCACGCATCGACAGGGGGCTCCGGATACGCAGTATTTT
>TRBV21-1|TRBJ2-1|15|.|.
CASTWTSGIYNEQFF
TGTGCCAGCACCTGGACTAGCGGGATCTACAATGAGCAGTTCTTC
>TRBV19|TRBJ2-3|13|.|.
CASTNRRVDTQYF
TGTGCCAGTACGAACAGGAGGGTAGATACGCAGTATTTT
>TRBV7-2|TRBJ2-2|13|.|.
CASSATSTGELFF
TGTGCCAGCAGCGCGACGTCCACCGGGGAGCTGTTTTTT
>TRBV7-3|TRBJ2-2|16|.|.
CASSRGGQPSTGELFF
TGTGCCAGCAGCCGAGGAGGGCAACCGAGCACCGGGGAGCTGTTTTTT
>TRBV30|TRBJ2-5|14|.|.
CAWSVRTARETQYF
TGTGCCTGGAGTGTACGAACAGCTCGCGAGACCCAGTACTTC
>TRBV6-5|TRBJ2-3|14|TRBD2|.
CASRSSGITDTQYF
TGTGCCAGCAGAAGTAGCGGGATCACAGATACGCAGTATTTT
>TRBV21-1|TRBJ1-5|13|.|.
CASGDREGQPQHF
TGTGCCAGCGGGGACAGGGAAGGTCAGCCCCAGCATTTT
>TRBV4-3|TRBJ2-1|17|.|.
CASSQGGGQGISNEQFF
TGCGCCAGCAGCCAAGGGGGCGGGCAGGGAATCAGCAATGAGCAGTTCTTC
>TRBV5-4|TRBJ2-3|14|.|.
CASSLAGAADTQYF
TGTGCCAGCAGCTTGGCCGGGGCGGCAGATACGCAGTATTTT